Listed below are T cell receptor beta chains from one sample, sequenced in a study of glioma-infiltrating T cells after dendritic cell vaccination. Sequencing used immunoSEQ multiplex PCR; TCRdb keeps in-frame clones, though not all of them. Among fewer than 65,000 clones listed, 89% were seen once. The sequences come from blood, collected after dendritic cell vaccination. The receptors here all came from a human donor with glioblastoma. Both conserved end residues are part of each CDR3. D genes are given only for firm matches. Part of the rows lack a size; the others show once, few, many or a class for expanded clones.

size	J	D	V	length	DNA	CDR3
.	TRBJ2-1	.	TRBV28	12	TGTGCCAGCAGTTTGGGGAGAGGTGAGCAGTTCTTC	CASSLGRGEQFF
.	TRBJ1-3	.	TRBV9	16	TGTGCCAGCAGCGCGGAACAGGGTTTTGCTAGAAACACCATATATTTT	CASSAEQGFARNTIYF
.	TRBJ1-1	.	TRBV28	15	TGTGCCAGCAGTCCCGACTATCCCGGGACACCTGAAGCTTTCTTT	CASSPDYPGTPEAFF
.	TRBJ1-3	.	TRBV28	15	TGTGCCAGCAGTCTCCTCACGGGCTCTGGAAACACCATATATTTT	CASSLLTGSGNTIYF
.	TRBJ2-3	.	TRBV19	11	TGTGCCAGTGGACAGTGGGATACGCAGTATTTT	CASGQWDTQYF
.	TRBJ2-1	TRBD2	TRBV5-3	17	TGTGCCAGAAGCCCGTCAGGCGGGAGGAGGGGCCGCAATGAGCAGTTCTTC	CARSPSGGRRGRNEQFF
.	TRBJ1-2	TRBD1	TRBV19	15	TGTGCCAGTAGTACTACAGGGGGATCCGGCTATGGCTACACCTTC	CASSTTGGSGYGYTF
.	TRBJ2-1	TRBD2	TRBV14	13	TGTGCCAGCAGCCAAGATAGAGGGAGGGCCGAGTTCTTC	CASSQDRGRAEFF
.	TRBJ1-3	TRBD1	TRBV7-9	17	TGTGCCAGCAGCTTTAATCGTTGGGGGGACAGTCGGAACACCATATATTTT	CASSFNRWGDSRNTIYF
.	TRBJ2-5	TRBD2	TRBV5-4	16	TGTGCCAGCAGCTTGCTAGCGGGAGGGCCCAGAGAGACCCAGTACTTC	CASSLLAGGPRETQYF
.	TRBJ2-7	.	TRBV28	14	TGTGCCAGCAGTTCCTTGCAGGGCTTGGGGGAGCAGTACTTC	CASSSLQGLGEQYF
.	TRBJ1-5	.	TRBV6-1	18	TGTGCCAGCAGTGACGGGAGAGGTGCGGGAGGTAGCAATCAGCCCCAGCATTTT	CASSDGRGAGGSNQPQHF
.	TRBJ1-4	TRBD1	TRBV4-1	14	TGCGCCAGCAGCCTCGGACAGGCAGGTGAAAAACTGTTTTTT	CASSLGQAGEKLFF
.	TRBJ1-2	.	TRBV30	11	TGTGCCTGGACCGGCCTGGAGGGCGGCGCCTTC	CAWTGLEGGAF
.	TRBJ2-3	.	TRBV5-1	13	TGCGCCAGCAGCTTGTCGGGAACAGATACGCAGTATTTT	CASSLSGTDTQYF
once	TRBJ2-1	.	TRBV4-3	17	TGCGCCAGCAGCCAAGGGAGTGGGGGCCTGTGGTACAATGAGCAGTTCTTC	CASSQGSGGLWYNEQFF
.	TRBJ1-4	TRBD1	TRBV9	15	TGTGCCAGCAGCGTAGTGGGGCAGGGGGACGAAAAACTGTTTTTT	CASSVVGQGDEKLFF
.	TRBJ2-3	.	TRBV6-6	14	TGTGCCAGCAGTTACCTAACTAGCACAGATACGCAGTATTTT	CASSYLTSTDTQYF
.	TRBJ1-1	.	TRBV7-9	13	TGTGCCAGCAGCAACCGGGTGTTTCCTGAAGCTTTCTTT	CASSNRVFPEAFF
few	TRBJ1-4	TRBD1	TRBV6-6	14	TGTGCCAGCTTTGGGGACAGGAGGAATGAAAAACTGTTTTTT	CASFGDRRNEKLFF
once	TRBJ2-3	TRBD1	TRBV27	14	TGTGCCAGCAGACCGGGACAGGGAACAGATACGCAGTATTTT	CASRPGQGTDTQYF
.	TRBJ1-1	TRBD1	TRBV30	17	TGTGCCTGGAGACTCGCTGGACAGGGGAACAGAAGAAGAGCAGCTTTCTTT	CAWRLAGQGNRRRAAFF
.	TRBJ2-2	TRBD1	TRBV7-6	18	TGTGCCAGCAGCTTACTCTCCGGGACAGTCTTGAACACCGGGGAGCTGTTTTTT	CASSLLSGTVLNTGELFF
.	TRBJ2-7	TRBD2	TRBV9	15	TGTGCCAGCAGCTCGGGGACTAGCGGGTTATACGAGCAGTACTTC	CASSSGTSGLYEQYF
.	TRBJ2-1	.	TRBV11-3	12	TGTGCCAGCAGCTTTAGGGGCGGTGAGCAGTTCTTC	CASSFRGGEQFF
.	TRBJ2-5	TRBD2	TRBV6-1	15	TGTGCCAGCAGTGAACTAGCGGGAGAATTAGAGACCCAGTACTTC	CASSELAGELETQYF
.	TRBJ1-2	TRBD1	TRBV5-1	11	TGCGCCAGCGCAGGGGGCGCTGACTACACCTTC	CASAGGADYTF
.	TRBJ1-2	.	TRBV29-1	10	TGCAGCGTCCTCAGGGTAAATAACACCTTC	CSVLRVNNTF
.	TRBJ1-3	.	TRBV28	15	TGTGCCAGCAGTTTATTTACAGGCTCTGGAAACACCATATATTTT	CASSLFTGSGNTIYF
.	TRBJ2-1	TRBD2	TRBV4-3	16	TGCGCCAGCAGCCAAGATGGGACTAGCGGTTACAATGAGCAGTTCTTC	CASSQDGTSGYNEQFF
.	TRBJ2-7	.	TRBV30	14	TGTGCCTGGAGTGGTCCGGGATCCGGCTACGAGCAGTACTTC	CAWSGPGSGYEQYF
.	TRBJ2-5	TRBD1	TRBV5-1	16	TGCGCCAGCAGCCCCAGTTCCAGGGGGCGTGCAGAGACCCAGTACTTC	CASSPSSRGRAETQYF
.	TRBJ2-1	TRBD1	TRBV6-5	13	TGTGCCAGTCAAGGGGGCTACTACAATGAGCAGTTCTTC	CASQGGYYNEQFF
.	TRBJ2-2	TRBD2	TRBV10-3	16	TGTGCCATCAGTGACCCTAGCGGGAGGGGAATCGGGGAGCTGTTTTTT	CAISDPSGRGIGELFF
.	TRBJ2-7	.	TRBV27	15	TGTGCCAGCAGTTTATCTGGCAGGCTAACCTACGAGCAGTACTTC	CASSLSGRLTYEQYF
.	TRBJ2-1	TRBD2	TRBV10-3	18	TGTGCCACCGCCGGGACTAGCGGGAGAAGAGGCTCCTACAATGAGCAGTTCTTC	CATAGTSGRRGSYNEQFF
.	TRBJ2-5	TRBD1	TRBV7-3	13	TGTGCCAGCAGCCCCCACAGGGGGGAGACCCAGTACTTC	CASSPHRGETQYF
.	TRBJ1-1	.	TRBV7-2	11	TGTGCCAGCAGCTTCCGGACTGAAGCTTTCTTT	CASSFRTEAFF
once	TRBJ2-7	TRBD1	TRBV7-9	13	TGTGCCAGCAGCCCCCGGGACAGGAGCGAGCAGTACTTC	CASSPRDRSEQYF
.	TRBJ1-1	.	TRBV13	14	TGTGCCAGCAGCTCCCGACAGTCAAACACTGAAGCTTTCTTT	CASSSRQSNTEAFF
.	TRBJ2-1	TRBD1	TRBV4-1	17	TGCGCCAGCAGCCAAGTAGAAGGGACAGGGGACGACAATGAGCAGTTCTTC	CASSQVEGTGDDNEQFF
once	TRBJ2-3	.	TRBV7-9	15	TGTGCCAGCAGGGACGTGAGGGTTAGCACAGATACGCAGTATTTT	CASRDVRVSTDTQYF
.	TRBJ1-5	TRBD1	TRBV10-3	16	TGTGCCATCAGTGAGTCGGTAGGGGACAGGCATAGGCCCCAGCATTTT	CAISESVGDRHRPQHF
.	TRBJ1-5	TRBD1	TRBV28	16	TGTGCCAGCAGTTCGCGGGGACAGGGTGGCAATCAGCCCCAGCATTTT	CASSSRGQGGNQPQHF
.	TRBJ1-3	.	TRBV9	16	TGTGCCAGCAGCGTCGTAGGAGGGCTTTCTGGAAACACCATATATTTT	CASSVVGGLSGNTIYF
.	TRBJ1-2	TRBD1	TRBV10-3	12	TGTGCCCTACACGACAGGGGCTATGGCTACACCTTC	CALHDRGYGYTF
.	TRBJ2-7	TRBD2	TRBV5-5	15	TGTGCCAGCAGCTTGACTAGCGGGAGGACCTACGAGCAGTACTTC	CASSLTSGRTYEQYF
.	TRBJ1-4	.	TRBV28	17	TGTGCCAGCAGTTTTGGGCCCGAACAGGGCTATAATGAAAAACTGTTTTTT	CASSFGPEQGYNEKLFF
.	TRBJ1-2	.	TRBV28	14	TGTGCCAGCAGCCCCGTCGGAGCCGTTCGTGGCTACACCTTC	CASSPVGAVRGYTF
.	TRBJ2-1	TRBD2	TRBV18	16	TGTGCCAGCTCATCTCTTGGACTGGCGGGAGGTAATGAGCAGTTCTTC	CASSSLGLAGGNEQFF
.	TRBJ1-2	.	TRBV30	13	TGTGCCTCAATTCAGGGTTTTGTCTATGGCTACACCTTC	CASIQGFVYGYTF
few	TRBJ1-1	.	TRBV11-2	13	TGTGCCAGCAGCTTAAGAGGGAACACTGAAGCTTTCTTT	CASSLRGNTEAFF
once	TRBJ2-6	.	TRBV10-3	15	TGTGCCATCAGGGACATAAGGGCTGGGGCCAACGTCCTGACTTTC	CAIRDIRAGANVLTF
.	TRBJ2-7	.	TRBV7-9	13	TGTGCCAGCAGCTTAGCCCTTAGCTACGAGCAGTACTTC	CASSLALSYEQYF
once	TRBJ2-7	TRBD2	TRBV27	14	TGTGCCAGCAGTTTATTAGCGGGGGACTACGAGCAGTACTTC	CASSLLAGDYEQYF
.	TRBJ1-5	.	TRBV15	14	TGTGCCACCAGCAGAGGGGGCGGTAATCAGCCCCAGCATTTT	CATSRGGGNQPQHF
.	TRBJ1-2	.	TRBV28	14	TGTGCCAGCAGTTTAGGGCAATCTAACTATGGCTACACCTTC	CASSLGQSNYGYTF